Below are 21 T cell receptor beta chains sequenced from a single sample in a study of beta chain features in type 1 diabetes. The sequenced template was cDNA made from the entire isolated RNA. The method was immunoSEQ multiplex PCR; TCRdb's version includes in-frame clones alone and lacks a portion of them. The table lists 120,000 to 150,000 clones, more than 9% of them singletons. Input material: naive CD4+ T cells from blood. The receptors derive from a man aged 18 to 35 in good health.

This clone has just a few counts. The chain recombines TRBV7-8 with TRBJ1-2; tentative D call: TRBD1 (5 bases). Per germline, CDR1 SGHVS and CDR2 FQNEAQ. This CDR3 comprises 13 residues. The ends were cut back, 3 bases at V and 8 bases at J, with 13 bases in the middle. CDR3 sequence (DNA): TGTGCCAGCAGCTTGGACACCAACTGGGGCTACACCTTC. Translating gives CASSLDTNWGYTF.

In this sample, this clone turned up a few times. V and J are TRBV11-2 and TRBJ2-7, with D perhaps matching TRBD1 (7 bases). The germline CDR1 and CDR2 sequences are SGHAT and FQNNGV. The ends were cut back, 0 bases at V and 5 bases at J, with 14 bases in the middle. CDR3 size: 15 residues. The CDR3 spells CASSLEGAGGHEQYF. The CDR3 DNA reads TGTGCCAGCAGCTTAGAGGGCGCAGGGGGGCACGAGCAGTACTTC.

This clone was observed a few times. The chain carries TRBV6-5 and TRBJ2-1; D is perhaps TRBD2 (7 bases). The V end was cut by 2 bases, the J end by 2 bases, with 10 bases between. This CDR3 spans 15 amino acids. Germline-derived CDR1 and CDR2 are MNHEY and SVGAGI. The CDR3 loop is CASSYAGAPYNEQFF. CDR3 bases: TGTGCCAGCAGTTACGCGGGGGCCCCCTACAATGAGCAGTTCTTC.

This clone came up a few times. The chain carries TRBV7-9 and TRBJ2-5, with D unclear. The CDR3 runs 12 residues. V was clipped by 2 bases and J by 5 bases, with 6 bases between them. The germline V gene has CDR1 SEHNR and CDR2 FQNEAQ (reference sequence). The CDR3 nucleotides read TGTGCCAGCAGCTTATATTCGGAGACCCAGTACTTC. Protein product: CASSLYSETQYF.

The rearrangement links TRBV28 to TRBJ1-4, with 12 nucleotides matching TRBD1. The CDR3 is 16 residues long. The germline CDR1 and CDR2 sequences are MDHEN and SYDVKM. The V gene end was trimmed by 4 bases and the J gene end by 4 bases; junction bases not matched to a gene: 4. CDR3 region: CASSSGQGAFNEKLFF. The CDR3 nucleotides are TGTGCCAGCAGTTCGGGACAGGGGGCGTTTAATGAAAAACTGTTTTTT.

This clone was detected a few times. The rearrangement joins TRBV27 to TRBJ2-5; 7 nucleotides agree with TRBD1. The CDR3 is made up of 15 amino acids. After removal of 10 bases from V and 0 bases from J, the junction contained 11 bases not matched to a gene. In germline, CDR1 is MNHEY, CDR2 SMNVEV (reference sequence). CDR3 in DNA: TGTGCCAACGATAGGGACAGAAGGTACCAAGAGACCCAGTACTTC. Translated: CANDRDRRYQETQYF.

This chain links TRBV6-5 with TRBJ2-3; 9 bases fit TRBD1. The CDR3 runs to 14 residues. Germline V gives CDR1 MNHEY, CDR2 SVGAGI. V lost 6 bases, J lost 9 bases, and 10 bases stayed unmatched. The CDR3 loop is CASSGTGSALTQYF. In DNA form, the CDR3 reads TGTGCCAGCAGCGGGACAGGGAGTGCGTTAACGCAGTATTTT.

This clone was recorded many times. The CDR3 region has the DNA TGTGCCAGCAGCTTAGTGCTTCCAGTTAACTATGGCTACACCTTC. Translation: CASSLVLPVNYGYTF. This sequence joins TRBV7-9 and TRBJ1-2; D is uncertain. In germline, CDR1 is SEHNR, CDR2 FQNEAQ (reference sequence). V dropped 1 base and J dropped 1 base, with 10 bases sitting between them. This CDR3 region has 15 residues.

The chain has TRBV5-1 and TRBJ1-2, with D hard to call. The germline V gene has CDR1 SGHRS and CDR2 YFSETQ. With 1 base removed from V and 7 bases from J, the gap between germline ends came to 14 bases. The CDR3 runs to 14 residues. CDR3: CASSLYGGLSGYTF. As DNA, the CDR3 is TGCGCCAGCAGCTTGTATGGCGGACTGAGTGGCTACACCTTC.

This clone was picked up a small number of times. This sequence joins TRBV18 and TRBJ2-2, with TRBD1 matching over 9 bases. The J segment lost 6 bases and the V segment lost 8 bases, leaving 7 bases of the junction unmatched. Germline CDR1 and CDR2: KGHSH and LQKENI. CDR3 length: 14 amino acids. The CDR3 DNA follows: TGTGCCAGCACCGGGACAGGGCAATCCGGGGAGCTGTTTTTT. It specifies CASTGTGQSGELFF.

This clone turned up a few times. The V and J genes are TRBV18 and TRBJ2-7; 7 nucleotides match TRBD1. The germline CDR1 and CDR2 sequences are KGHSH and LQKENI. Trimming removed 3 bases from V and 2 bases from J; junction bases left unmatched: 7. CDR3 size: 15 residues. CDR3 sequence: CASSPGRDSTYEQYF. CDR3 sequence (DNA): TGTGCCAGCTCACCGGGTAGGGACAGCACCTACGAGCAGTACTTC. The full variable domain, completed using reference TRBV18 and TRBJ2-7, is NAGVMQNPRHLVRRRGQEARLRCSPMKGHSHVYWYRQLPEEGLKFMVYLQKENIIDESGMPKERFSAEFPKEGPSILRIQQVVRGDSAAYFCASSPGRDSTYEQYFGPGTRLTVT.

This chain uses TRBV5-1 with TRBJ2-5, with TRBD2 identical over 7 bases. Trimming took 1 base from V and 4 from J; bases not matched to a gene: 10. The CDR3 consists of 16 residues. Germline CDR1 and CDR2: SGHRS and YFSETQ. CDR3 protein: CASSLIRGGGGETQYF. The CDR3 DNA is TGCGCCAGCAGCTTGATCCGCGGGGGAGGAGGAGAGACCCAGTACTTC.

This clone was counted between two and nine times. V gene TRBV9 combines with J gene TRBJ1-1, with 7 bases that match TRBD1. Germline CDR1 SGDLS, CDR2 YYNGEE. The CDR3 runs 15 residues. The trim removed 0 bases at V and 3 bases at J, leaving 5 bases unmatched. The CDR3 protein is CASSVAPQGDTEAFF. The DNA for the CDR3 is TGTGCCAGCAGCGTAGCCCCCCAGGGGGACACTGAAGCTTTCTTT.

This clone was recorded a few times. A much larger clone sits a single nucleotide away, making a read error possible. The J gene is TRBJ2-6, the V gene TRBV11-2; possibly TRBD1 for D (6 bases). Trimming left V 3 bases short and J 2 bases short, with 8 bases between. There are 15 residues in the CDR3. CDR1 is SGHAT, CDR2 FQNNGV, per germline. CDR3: CASSFNRAGANVLTF. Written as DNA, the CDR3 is TGTGCCAGCAGCTTCAACAGGGCTGGGGCCAACGTCCTGACTTTC.

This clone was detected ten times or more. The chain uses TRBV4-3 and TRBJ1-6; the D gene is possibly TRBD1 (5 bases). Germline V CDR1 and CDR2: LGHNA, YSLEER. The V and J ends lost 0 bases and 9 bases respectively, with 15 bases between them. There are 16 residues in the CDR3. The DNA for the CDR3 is TGCGCCAGCAGCCAAGAGCAGGGAGGTGTTCTTTCACCCCTCCACTTT. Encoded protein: CASSQEQGGVLSPLHF.

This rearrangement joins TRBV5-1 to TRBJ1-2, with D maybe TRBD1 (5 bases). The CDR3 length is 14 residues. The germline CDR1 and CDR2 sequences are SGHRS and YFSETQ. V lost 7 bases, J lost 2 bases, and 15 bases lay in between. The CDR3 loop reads CASRPDSSNYGYTF. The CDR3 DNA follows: TGCGCCAGCCGTCCAGACAGTTCAAACTATGGCTACACCTTC.

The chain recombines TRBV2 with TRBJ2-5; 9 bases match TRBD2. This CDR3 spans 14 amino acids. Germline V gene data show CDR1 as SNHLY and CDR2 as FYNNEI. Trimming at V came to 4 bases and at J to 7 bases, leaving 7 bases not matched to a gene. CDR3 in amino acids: CASSGIAGVGTQYF. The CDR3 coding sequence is TGTGCCAGCAGTGGGATAGCGGGGGTAGGGACCCAGTACTTC.

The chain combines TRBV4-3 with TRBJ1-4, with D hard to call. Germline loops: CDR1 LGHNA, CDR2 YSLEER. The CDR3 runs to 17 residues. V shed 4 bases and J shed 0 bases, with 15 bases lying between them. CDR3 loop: CASSPGWGAPTNEKLFF. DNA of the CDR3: TGCGCCAGCAGCCCGGGGTGGGGAGCCCCAACTAATGAAAAACTGTTTTTT.

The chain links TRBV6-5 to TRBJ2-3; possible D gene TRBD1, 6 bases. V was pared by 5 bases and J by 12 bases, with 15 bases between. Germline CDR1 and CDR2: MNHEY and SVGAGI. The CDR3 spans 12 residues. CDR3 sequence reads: CASSGNRVSQYF. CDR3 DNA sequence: TGTGCCAGCAGTGGTAACAGGGTTTCACAGTATTTT.

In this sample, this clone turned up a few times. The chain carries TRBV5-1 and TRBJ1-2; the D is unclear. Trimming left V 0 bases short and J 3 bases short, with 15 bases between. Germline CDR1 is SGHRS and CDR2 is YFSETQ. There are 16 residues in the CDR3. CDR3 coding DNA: TGCGCCAGCAGCTTGGCCAATACTATCGGGGACTATGGCTACACCTTC. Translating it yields CASSLANTIGDYGYTF.

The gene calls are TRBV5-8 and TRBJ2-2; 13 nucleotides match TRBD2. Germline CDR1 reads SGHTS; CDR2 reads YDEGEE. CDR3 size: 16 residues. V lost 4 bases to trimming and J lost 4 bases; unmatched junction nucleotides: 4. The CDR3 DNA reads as TGTGCCAGCAGCCAGGGACTAGCGGGGTCCACCGGGGAGCTGTTTTTT. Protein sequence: CASSQGLAGSTGELFF.